These 14 T cell receptor beta chains were sequenced from one sample in a study of cytomegalovirus exposure and HLA in healthy donors. Primers for the PCR totalled 60 Vbeta and 13 Jbeta. TCRdb's copy holds only in-frame clones and misses some; the assay was immunoSEQ multiplex PCR. The data contain 100,000 to 150,000 clones, more than 75% of them singletons. Sequenced input: PBMCs. Receptor source: a man aged 25 to 45 in good health and CMV-seropositive.

The chain joins TRBV9 to TRBJ2-1; 9 nucleotides agree with TRBD2. Germline V gene lookup returns CDR1 SGDLS and CDR2 YYNGEE. The J segment lost 4 bases and the V segment lost 0 bases, leaving 2 bases of the junction unmatched. The CDR3 length is 15 residues. The CDR3 reads CASSVEGLAYNEQFF. Here the CDR3 DNA reads TGTGCCAGCAGCGTAGAGGGACTAGCTTACAATGAGCAGTTCTTC.

The J gene is TRBJ1-3, the V gene TRBV6-4; 9 bases are shared with TRBD1. The CDR3 is 14 amino acids. V lost 3 bases to trimming and J lost 4 bases; unmatched junction nucleotides: 1. Germline CDR1 MRHNA, CDR2 SNTAGT. The DNA of the CDR3 is TGTGCCAGCAGTGAGGACAGGGGAGGAAACACCATATATTTT. Translation: CASSEDRGGNTIYF.

The J gene is TRBJ2-1, the V gene TRBV7-3; D might be TRBD2 (5 bases). Germline CDR1 is SGHTA and CDR2 is FQGTGA. CDR3 length: 12 residues. V was shortened by 1 base and J by 15 bases, with 13 bases between the two germline ends. The CDR3 bases are TGTGCCAGCAGCTTAATCCGAGGGAGCCTGTTCTTC. It specifies CASSLIRGSLFF.

V usage is TRBV13 and J usage is TRBJ2-1; D is perhaps TRBD2 (5 bases). Germline CDR1 is PRHDT and CDR2 is FYEKMQ (reference sequence). V lost 5 bases and J 1 base, leaving 12 bases between the germline ends. This CDR3 spans 15 amino acids. The CDR3 sequence: CASSPPSGSYNEQFF. CDR3 in DNA: TGTGCCAGCAGCCCCCCCAGCGGATCCTACAATGAGCAGTTCTTC.

The V and J genes are TRBV19 and TRBJ2-1, with TRBD1 identical over 7 bases. Germline V gene sequence: CDR1 LNHDA, CDR2 SQIVND (reference sequence). Trimming cost V 3 bases and J 0 bases; bases outside gene matches: 11. CDR3 length: 18 amino acids. The CDR3 is CASSISLQTGSSYNEQFF. The CDR3 coding sequence is TGTGCCAGTAGTATCTCCCTCCAGACAGGGAGCTCCTACAATGAGCAGTTCTTC.

V usage is TRBV7-9 and J usage is TRBJ2-7, with D possibly matching TRBD2 (7 bases). V lost 1 base and J 5 bases, leaving 15 bases between the germline ends. This CDR3 contains 15 residues. Germline V gene lookup returns CDR1 SEHNR and CDR2 FQNEAQ (reference sequence). The CDR3 nucleotides read TGTGCCAGCAGCTTAGAGGGGGGGAGGGGGGACGAGCAGTACTTC. Translating it yields CASSLEGGRGDEQYF.

In its sample, this clone was seen a few times. The J gene is TRBJ2-5, the V gene TRBV4-1, with 7 bases identical to TRBD2. CDR3 size: 13 residues. Germline CDR1 reads MGHRA; CDR2 reads YSYEKL. Losses at the gene ends were 4 bases for V and 2 bases for J; bases not matched to a gene: 1. Here the CDR3 DNA reads TGCGCCAGCAGCCGGGGGGGGCAAGAGACCCAGTACTTC. It specifies CASSRGGQETQYF.

This clone was picked up a small number of times. The J gene is TRBJ1-5, the V gene TRBV19, with D perhaps TRBD1 (5 bases). The CDR3 length is 15 residues. The ends were cut back, 3 bases at V and 4 bases at J, with 13 bases in the middle. Germline values: CDR1 LNHDA, CDR2 SQIVND (reference sequence). The CDR3 nucleotides are TGTGCCAGTAGTATGTTCCAGGGAACAAATCAGCCCCAGCATTTT. This encodes CASSMFQGTNQPQHF.

The V call is TRBV7-6, the J call TRBJ1-1, with TRBD1 identical over 7 bases. The CDR3 runs to 15 residues. The germline V gene encodes CDR1 SGHVS and CDR2 FNYEAQ. V shed 1 base and J 3 bases; nucleotides not matched to a gene: 5. CDR3 DNA: TGTGCCAGCAGCTTAGGGAAGACAGGGTACACTGAAGCTTTCTTT. Protein sequence: CASSLGKTGYTEAFF.

The chain couples TRBV6-5 to TRBJ1-1, with TRBD1 matching over 8 bases. V was pared by 6 bases and J by 0 bases, with 3 bases of the junction left unmatched. This CDR3 has 14 residues. The germline V gene encodes CDR1 MNHEY and CDR2 SVGAGI. The CDR3 DNA is TGTGCCAGCAGGGACAGGGAGGTGAACACTGAAGCTTTCTTT. Protein sequence: CASRDREVNTEAFF.

A remark on this clone: A read error may produce the germline difference seen at one junction end. The chain is built from TRBV7-7 and TRBJ2-5; a possible D gene is TRBD1 (7 bases). The CDR3 consists of 15 residues. Germline V gives CDR1 SSHAT, CDR2 FNYEAQ (reference sequence). The CDR3 sequence: CASSKGGTAQETQYF. DNA for the CDR3: TGTGCTAGCAGCAAAGGGGGGACAGCTCAAGAGACCCAGTACTTC.

This chain joins TRBV29-1 and TRBJ2-5, with a weak D call TRBD1 (6 bases). V lost 7 bases and J 4 bases, leaving 10 bases between the germline ends. The CDR3 length is 11 residues. Looked up from germline, CDR1 is SQVTM and CDR2 is ANQGSEA. The CDR3 is CSDRVRETQYF. Written as DNA, the CDR3 is TGCAGCGACAGGGTTCGAGAGACCCAGTACTTC.

This chain links TRBV19 with TRBJ1-1, with 8 bases lining up with TRBD1. The CDR3 extends over 13 amino acids. Germline CDR1 LNHDA, CDR2 SQIVND (reference sequence). V shed 7 bases, J shed 11 bases, and the junction held 12 bases outside the gene matches. The CDR3 nucleotides read TGTGCCAGTATTCATCGAGGCAGGGGGCATGCTTTCTTT. Its translation is CASIHRGRGHAFF.

The genes are TRBV7-2 and TRBJ2-2, with 7 bases identical to TRBD2. The CDR3 has 15 residues. Germline CDR1 is SGHTA and CDR2 is FQGNSA. Unmatched junction bases numbered 7, after V lost 7 bases and J lost 2 bases. The CDR3 is CASTPAGPNTGELFF. The CDR3, as DNA: TGTGCCAGCACCCCAGCGGGACCCAACACCGGGGAGCTGTTTTTT. The whole variable domain, remainder taken from reference TRBV7-2 and TRBJ2-2, is GAGVSQSPSNKVTEKGKDVELRCDPISGHTALYWYRQSLGQGLEFLIYFQGNSAPDKSGLPSDRFSAERTGGSVSTLTIQRTQQEDSAVYLCASTPAGPNTGELFFGEGSRLTVL.